The 10 T cell receptor beta chains presented below share a single source sample, sequenced in a study of T cell changes during pregnancy in multiple sclerosis. The assay was immunoSEQ multiplex PCR, and TCRdb's table has in-frame clones only and misses some. The sample has 75,000 to 95,000 clones, under 95% seen once; the top ten hold over 1.5%. Here the sequenced sample was peripheral blood, taken in the first trimester of pregnancy. The receptor source for this set is a female donor with multiple sclerosis, enrolled in a pregnancy study.

The V and J genes are TRBV5-6 and TRBJ2-7, with 9 bases aligning to TRBD2. V was clipped by 7 bases and J by 4 bases; unmatched bases: 15. Germline loops: CDR1 SGHDT, CDR2 YYEEEE. The CDR3 has 16 amino acids. The CDR3 sequence: CASAKAGSGSSYEQYF. CDR3 coding DNA: TGTGCCAGCGCCAAGGCGGGTAGCGGGAGCTCTTACGAGCAGTACTTC. Supplemented by reference TRBV5-6 and TRBJ2-7, the full variable domain reads DAGVTQSPTHLIKTRGQQVTLRCSPKSGHDTVSWYQQALGQGPQFIFQYYEEEERQRGNFPDRFSGHQFPNYSSELNVNALLLGDSALYLCASAKAGSGSSYEQYFGPGTRLTVT.

V and J are TRBV27 and TRBJ1-5; the match to TRBD1 covers 12 bases. There are 14 residues in the CDR3. CDR1 and CDR2 (germline): MNHEY, SMNVEV (reference sequence). After removal of 8 bases from V and 5 bases from J, the junction contained 4 bases not matched to a gene. The CDR3 DNA reads TGTGCCAGCGGGACAGGGGGCTCGTATCAGCCCCAGCATTTT. Its translation is CASGTGGSYQPQHF.

The V and J genes are TRBV28 and TRBJ2-1; TRBD1 is a possible D gene (6 bases). Germline CDR1 reads MDHEN; CDR2 reads SYDVKM. The CDR3 consists of 15 residues. Trimming cost V 6 bases and J 3 bases, with 15 bases left between them. In nucleotides, the CDR3 is TGTGCCAGCAGAAGCCGGCAGGGGCTCTACAATGAGCAGTTCTTC. Translated, it gives CASRSRQGLYNEQFF.

V usage is TRBV7-9 and J usage is TRBJ2-3; 7 bases agree with TRBD1. Germline CDR1 and CDR2: SEHNR and FQNEAQ (reference sequence). After removal of 1 base from V and 5 bases from J, the junction contained 6 bases not matched to a gene. The CDR3 loop spans 15 amino acids. The CDR3 spells CASSLGGAGGDTQYF. The CDR3 DNA follows: TGTGCCAGCAGCTTAGGGGGAGCAGGGGGAGATACGCAGTATTTT.

This clone was observed a handful of times. The chain is built from TRBV29-1 and TRBJ2-7; TRBD1 might be the D (6 bases). With 4 bases removed from V and 1 base from J, the gap between germline ends came to 14 bases. Germline CDR1 and CDR2: SQVTM and ANQGSEA. The CDR3 is 14 residues long. CDR3 sequence: CSVAPDSFSYEQYF. The CDR3 DNA is TGCAGCGTTGCCCCGGACAGTTTTTCCTACGAGCAGTACTTC.

J is TRBJ1-1 and V is TRBV7-9, with a tentative D call TRBD1 (6 bases). V was clipped by 5 bases and J by 0 bases, with 25 bases between them. This CDR3 spans 19 amino acids. Per the germline V gene, CDR1 is SEHNR and CDR2 is FQNEAQ (reference sequence). CDR3 in DNA: TGTGCCAGCAGCCTATTAGGGGGAACCTGGGGGTTCATGAACACTGAAGCTTTCTTT. It specifies CASSLLGGTWGFMNTEAFF.

This rearrangement joins TRBV28 to TRBJ2-4, with 7 positions matching TRBD1. The germline V gene encodes CDR1 MDHEN and CDR2 SYDVKM. The CDR3 runs 16 residues. Trimming removed 6 bases from V and 0 bases from J; junction bases left unmatched: 8. The CDR3 sequence is CASSPTGAKAKNIQYF. In nucleotides, the CDR3 is TGTGCCAGCAGCCCTACAGGGGCCAAAGCCAAAAACATTCAGTACTTC. Using reference TRBV28 and TRBJ2-4 for the parts outside the CDR3, the full variable domain is DVKVTQSSRYLVKRTGEKVFLECVQDMDHENMFWYRQDPGLGLRLIYFSYDVKMKEKGDIPEGYSVSREKKERFSLILESASTNQTSMYLCASSPTGAKAKNIQYFGAGTRLSVL.

This clone was detected only a few times. The chain carries TRBV27 and TRBJ1-2; D gene unclear. Germline assignment: CDR1 MNHEY and CDR2 SMNVEV (reference sequence). Trimming took off 5 bases at V and 7 bases at J, with 14 bases between the two ends. The CDR3 is made up of 13 amino acids. The CDR3 loop is CASSHRVLGGYTF. CDR3 bases: TGTGCCAGCAGTCACCGAGTGCTCGGTGGCTACACCTTC.

This chain links TRBV15 with TRBJ2-5; possibly TRBD2 for D (6 bases). Trimming pared 2 bases from V and 7 bases from J, leaving 14 bases between. This CDR3 is built from 14 residues. Germline V gene data show CDR1 as LNHNV and CDR2 as YYDKDF (reference sequence). DNA for the CDR3: TGTGCCACCAGCAGACCCCGACCCGGGAGGACCCAGTACTTC. This codes for CATSRPRPGRTQYF.

J is TRBJ2-3 and V is TRBV28; D possibly corresponds to TRBD2 (6 bases). Trimming left V 6 bases short and J 6 bases short, with 16 bases between. Germline V gene data show CDR1 as MDHEN and CDR2 as SYDVKM. The CDR3 sequence is 14 residues long. In nucleotides, the CDR3 is TGTGCCAGCAGGGTCGGAGGGAGCGGCGATACGCAGTATTTT. Encoded protein: CASRVGGSGDTQYF.